This T cell receptor (beta chain) is drawn from a study of TIL therapy for anti-PD-1-resistant metastatic lung cancer. Background on the study: Tumor harvest preceded PD-1/PD-L1 blockade, followed by nivolumab treatment. Patients had a median age of 54 years (range about 38-85). Tumors carried a median about 1.5 non-synonymous mutations per megabase.

The CDR3 covers 15 residues. CDR1 and CDR2 (germline): SGHTA, FQGNSA. V lost 8 bases and J lost 4, with 20 bases in between. The time point was: pre-treatment sample, taken before nivolumab and TIL therapy. Study results and caveats: Patients were highly selected, enriched for treatment-naive, never-smoker and oncogene-addicted cases.

About this clone: Antigen: not known.

Sequencing used immunoSEQ v3. This table comes from immunoSEQ multiplex PCR, and its TCRdb copy is limited to in-frame clones, with some not included. The sample has nearly 60,000 clones, 70% to 75% seen once. The sequencing used blood, collected at baseline. This clonotype originated in a person between 25 and 79 years old with non-small cell lung cancer. The chain couples TRBV7-2 to TRBJ2-5; D might be TRBD2 (6 bases). The CDR3 nucleotides read TGTGCCAGCCGACCATCTGGCGGGGCGGGAGAGACCCAGTACTTC. Translating gives CASRPSGGAGETQYF. The whole variable domain, remainder taken from reference TRBV7-2 and TRBJ2-5, is GAGVSQSPSNKVTEKGKDVELRCDPISGHTALYWYRQSLGQGLEFLIYFQGNSAPDKSGLPSDRFSAERTGGSVSTLTIQRTQQEDSAVYLCASRPSGGAGETQYFGPGTRLLVL.